The 19 T cell receptor beta chains below come from one sample, sequenced in a study of cytomegalovirus exposure and HLA in healthy donors. The study ran its PCR with 60 Vbeta and 13 Jbeta primers. TCRdb keeps only in-frame clones here, not all; method: immunoSEQ multiplex PCR. The top ten hold around 6.6% of the sample, which has tens of thousands of clones, 60% to 80% seen once. The sequencing input was PBMCs. The receptors were gathered from a woman aged 25 to 45 in good health and CMV-seronegative.

This clone was seen just once. The chain employs TRBV18 and TRBJ2-3, with D tentatively TRBD1 (5 bases). The CDR3 has 13 amino acids. Germline assignment: CDR1 KGHSH and CDR2 LQKENI. Trimming took off 5 bases at V and 4 bases at J, with 10 bases between the two ends. CDR3 in amino acids: CASSALTADTQYF. The CDR3 coding sequence is TGTGCCAGCTCAGCCCTGACAGCAGATACGCAGTATTTT. Supplemented by reference TRBV18 and TRBJ2-3, the full variable domain reads NAGVMQNPRHLVRRRGQEARLRCSPMKGHSHVYWYRQLPEEGLKFMVYLQKENIIDESGMPKERFSAEFPKEGPSILRIQQVVRGDSAAYFCASSALTADTQYFGPGTRLTVL.

Worth noting for this clone: One end of the junction is discordant with germline, which a read error may explain. This chain uses TRBV7-8 with TRBJ1-1; D gene unclear. CDR3 length equals 16 residues. CDR1 is SGHVS, CDR2 FQNEAQ, per germline. The CDR3: CASRPSLGTGNTEALF. CDR3 DNA: TGTGCCAGCAGACCAAGCTTAGGTACGGGGAACACTGAAGCTTTATTT.

The chain recombines TRBV25-1 with TRBJ2-1, with TRBD2 matching over 8 bases. The trim removed 4 bases at V and 6 bases at J, leaving 2 bases unmatched. Germline lookup yields CDR1 MGHDK and CDR2 SYGVNS. The CDR3 is 13 residues long. The CDR3 loop is CASSGTSFNEQFF. In DNA, the CDR3 is TGTGCCAGCAGTGGGACTAGCTTCAATGAGCAGTTCTTC. Complete variable domain (other parts from reference TRBV25-1 and TRBJ2-1): EADIYQTPRYLVIGTGKKITLECSQTMGHDKMYWYQQDPGMELHLIHYSYGVNSTEKGDLSSESTVSRIRTEHFPLTLESARPSHTSQYLCASSGTSFNEQFFGPGTRLTVL.

The chain uses TRBV5-6 and TRBJ1-3; D might be TRBD1 (6 bases). Deletions cut 4 bases from V and 1 base from J, with 18 bases between. CDR1 is SGHDT, CDR2 YYEEEE, per germline. The CDR3 has 17 residues. The CDR3 protein is CASSLRPGEGSGNTIYF. The CDR3 DNA is TGTGCCAGCAGCCTTAGGCCAGGGGAAGGGTCTGGAAACACCATATATTTT.

The chain carries TRBV28 and TRBJ1-2; D gene ambiguous. The CDR3 totals 12 residues. The germline V gene encodes CDR1 MDHEN and CDR2 SYDVKM. V was trimmed by 8 bases and J by 5 bases, leaving 12 bases between them. CDR3 residues: CASAVSDYGYTF. The CDR3, as DNA: TGTGCCAGCGCCGTATCAGATTATGGCTACACCTTC.

This clone appeared a single time. The chain's CDR3 is CASSQARGAGYEQYF. Here the CDR3 DNA reads TGCGCCAGCAGCCAAGCTCGGGGGGCCGGCTACGAGCAGTACTTC. The chain is built from TRBV4-1 and TRBJ2-7, with D possibly matching TRBD2 (7 bases). The V gene's germline CDR1 is MGHRA and CDR2 YSYEKL. The V end was cut by 1 base, the J end by 3 bases, with 13 bases between. This CDR3 has 15 amino acids.

V usage is TRBV14 and J usage is TRBJ2-1; 7 bases align to TRBD2. The CDR3 totals 13 residues. CDR1 and CDR2 (germline): SGHDN, FVKESK. V dropped 4 bases and J dropped 6; count of bases not matched to a gene: 3. CDR3 protein: CASSRSGLNEQFF. CDR3 DNA: TGTGCCAGCAGCCGTAGCGGGCTCAATGAGCAGTTCTTC.

This chain uses TRBV10-3 with TRBJ2-5; weak D call: TRBD1 (8 bases). Trimming cost V 5 bases and J 5 bases, with 15 bases left between them. The length of the CDR3 is 14 residues. In germline, CDR1 is ENHRY, CDR2 SYGVKD. The CDR3 DNA is TGTGCCATCAGTTCCGGACAGGGAGGGGAGACCCAGTACTTC. It codes for CAISSGQGGETQYF.

The gene calls are TRBV7-8 and TRBJ2-7, with 7 bases matching TRBD2. Germline trimming cut 5 bases from V and 6 bases from J; bases unmatched to any gene: 7. Looked up from germline, CDR1 is SGHVS and CDR2 is FQNEAQ. There are 13 residues in the CDR3. CDR3 region: CASSPGLVSEQYF. CDR3 bases: TGTGCCAGCAGCCCTGGACTAGTATCCGAGCAGTACTTC.

The CDR3 sequence: CASSFGPGVSEDTQYF. CDR3 nucleotide sequence: TGTGCCAGCAGTTTTGGGCCAGGGGTATCGGAAGATACGCAGTATTTT. The gene calls are TRBV28 and TRBJ2-3; possible D gene TRBD1, 6 bases. CDR1 is MDHEN and CDR2 is SYDVKM in the germline V gene. This CDR3 contains 16 residues. V was cut by 3 bases and J by 5 bases, with 18 bases left in between.

This chain links TRBV2 with TRBJ1-4; 8 bases fit TRBD1. The CDR3 runs 14 residues. The germline CDR1 and CDR2 sequences are SNHLY and FYNNEI. After removal of 7 bases from V and 5 bases from J, the junction contained 6 bases not matched to a gene. In nucleotides, the CDR3 is TGTGCCAGCAATCCGACAGGGGTAAATGAAAAACTGTTTTTT. Amino acid sequence: CASNPTGVNEKLFF. The complete variable domain, with remaining parts taken from reference TRBV2 and TRBJ1-4, reads EPEVTQTPSHQVTQMGQEVILRCVPISNHLYFYWYRQILGQKVEFLVSFYNNEISEKSEIFDDQFSVERPDGSNFTLKIRSTKLEDSAMYFCASNPTGVNEKLFFGSGTQLSVL.

The chain carries TRBV19 and TRBJ1-5, with 7 bases matching TRBD1. TRBJ2-3 explains the end of the DNA better; the J call may be wrong. Germline CDR1 LNHDA, CDR2 SQIVND (reference sequence). The CDR3 length is 13 residues. This CDR3 reads CASTTQGNQPQYF. The CDR3 nucleotides read TGTGCCAGTACCACACAGGGGAATCAGCCCCAGTATTTT.

On this clone: This same CDR3 is encoded by further DNA sequences in the sample. The rearrangement links TRBV6-5 to TRBJ2-7; 8 bases match TRBD2. The CDR3 spans 15 residues. Germline lookup yields CDR1 MNHEY and CDR2 SVGAGI. J was trimmed by 4 bases and V by 0 bases; bases with no gene match: 5. The CDR3 sequence: CASSYSLAGGYEQYF. CDR3 DNA sequence: TGTGCCAGCAGTTACTCCTTGGCGGGAGGATACGAGCAGTACTTC.

This clone was recorded once. The chain has TRBV6-7 and TRBJ2-5; the match to TRBD1 covers 10 bases. TRBV6-7 falls under the ORF class, with uncertain function. Trimming cost V 5 bases and J 4 bases; bases outside gene matches: 4. The CDR3 covers 14 residues. The CDR3 DNA reads as TGTGCCAGCAGTGTCCGGGACAGGGGAGAGACCCAGTACTTC. This encodes CASSVRDRGETQYF.

The chain carries TRBV11-2 and TRBJ1-4; D gene unclear. The CDR3 totals 11 residues. CDR1 SGHAT and CDR2 FQNNGV come from the germline V gene. The V and J ends lost 2 bases and 8 bases respectively, with 3 bases between them. The CDR3 spells CASSLREKLFF. The CDR3 coding sequence is TGTGCCAGCAGCTTACGGGAAAAACTGTTTTTT.

The chain links TRBV6-1 to TRBJ1-5; possibly TRBD1 for D (6 bases). V was clipped by 8 bases and J by 3 bases, with 11 bases between them. The CDR3 contains 13 residues. CDR1 and CDR2 from the germline V gene are MNHNS and SASEGT. CDR3: CASARGINQPQHF. DNA for the CDR3: TGTGCCAGCGCCAGGGGTATCAATCAGCCCCAGCATTTT.

The chain employs TRBV27 and TRBJ1-2, with D uncertain. V lost 3 bases and J lost 5, with 10 bases in between. The germline CDR1 and CDR2 sequences are MNHEY and SMNVEV (reference sequence). CDR3 length: 13 residues. CDR3 DNA sequence: TGTGCCAGCAGTTTGTCCCTAGGTTATGGCTACACCTTC. The encoded protein is CASSLSLGYGYTF.

The V gene is TRBV5-1, the J gene TRBJ2-2; D is possibly TRBD2 (5 bases). The CDR3 is made up of 14 amino acids. Trimming stripped 2 bases from V and 3 bases from J, with 8 bases between. Germline values: CDR1 SGHRS, CDR2 YFSETQ. The CDR3 sequence: CASSFPGYTGELFF. In DNA form, the CDR3 reads TGCGCCAGCAGCTTTCCGGGGTACACCGGGGAGCTGTTTTTT.

The chain recombines TRBV4-1 with TRBJ2-2; 8 bases match TRBD1. The CDR3 has 15 residues. V lost 1 base and J lost 6; bases outside the gene matches: 4. The germline CDR1 and CDR2 sequences are MGHRA and YSYEKL. CDR3 sequence: CASSQGQGIAGELFF. The CDR3 DNA sequence: TGCGCCAGCAGCCAAGGACAGGGGATCGCCGGGGAGCTGTTTTTT.